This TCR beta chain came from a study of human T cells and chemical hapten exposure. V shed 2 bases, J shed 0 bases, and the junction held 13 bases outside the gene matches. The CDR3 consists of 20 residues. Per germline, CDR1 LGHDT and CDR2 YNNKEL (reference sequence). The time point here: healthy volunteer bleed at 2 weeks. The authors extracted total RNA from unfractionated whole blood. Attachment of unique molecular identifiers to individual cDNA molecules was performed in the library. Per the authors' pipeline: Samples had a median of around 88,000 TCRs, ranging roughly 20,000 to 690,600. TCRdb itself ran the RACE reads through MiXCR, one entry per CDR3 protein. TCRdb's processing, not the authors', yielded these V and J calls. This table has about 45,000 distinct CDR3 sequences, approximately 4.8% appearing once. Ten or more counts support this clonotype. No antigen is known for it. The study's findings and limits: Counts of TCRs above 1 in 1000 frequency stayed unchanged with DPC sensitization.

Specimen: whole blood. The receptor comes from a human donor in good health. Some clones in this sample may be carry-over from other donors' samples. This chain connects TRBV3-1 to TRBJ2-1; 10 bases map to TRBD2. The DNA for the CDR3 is TGTGCCAGCAGCCAACTTTTGCTCCAAGCGGGAGGGCCCTCCTACAATGAGCAGTTCTTC. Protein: CASSQLLLQAGGPSYNEQFF.